This T cell receptor (beta chain) was documented in a study of blood T cells in healthy people across ages. Isolated per sample were at least 7 million PBMCs. CDR1 MDHEN and CDR2 SYDVKM come from the germline V gene. The CDR3 is 18 residues long. The V and J ends lost 3 bases and 2 bases respectively, with 22 bases between them. The second PCR ran about 6 to 12 cycles with a sample-barcoded 5' primer and J-beta primers. Each cDNA molecule carried a tag from a template-switch adaptor that contained 12 random nucleotides. MiXCR, applied by TCRdb to the 5' RACE reads, yields one record per CDR3 protein. The data hold approximately 690,000 distinct CDR3 sequences, with 58% observed a single time.

The source is a man aged 55 to 70 in good health. Sequenced input: blood. V gene TRBV28 combines with J gene TRBJ2-5, with D possibly matching TRBD2 (5 bases). CDR3 sequence reads: CASSFSALLRAVQETQYF. CDR3 DNA: TGTGCCAGCAGTTTCTCCGCCCTATTACGAGCGGTACAAGAGACCCAGTACTTC.